A single sample is the source of the 29 T cell receptor beta chains below, sequenced in a study of shared clonotypes between healthy human individuals. Clones were read by immunoSEQ multiplex PCR, and TCRdb kept only the in-frame ones, dropping some. Of 2.3 million or so clones listed, 85% to 95% are singletons. Sequenced material: naive CD4+ T cells from PBMCs. Subset denoted: CD45RA+ positively selected. All receptors derive from a man aged 18 to 30 in good health. Some clones in this sample may be carry-over from other donors' samples.

Worth noting for this clone: Other DNA sequences in the sample encode the same CDR3. The chain employs TRBV18 and TRBJ1-1, with unresolved D. The CDR3 is 13 amino acids. Deletions cut 3 bases from V and 0 bases from J, with 5 bases between. The germline V gene has CDR1 KGHSH and CDR2 LQKENI. CDR3 loop: CASSPVLNTEAFF. In DNA, the CDR3 is TGTGCCAGCTCACCGGTCTTGAACACTGAAGCTTTCTTT. The full variable domain, rest sourced from reference TRBV18 and TRBJ1-1, is NAGVMQNPRHLVRRRGQEARLRCSPMKGHSHVYWYRQLPEEGLKFMVYLQKENIIDESGMPKERFSAEFPKEGPSILRIQQVVRGDSAAYFCASSPVLNTEAFFGQGTRLTVV.

This chain links TRBV28 with TRBJ1-3, with a possible D match to TRBD1 (6 bases). Germline CDR1 is MDHEN and CDR2 is SYDVKM. The V end was cut by 3 bases, the J end by 0 bases, with 9 bases between. This CDR3 spans 15 amino acids. For the CDR3, the DNA is TGTGCCAGCAGTTTCGGGACACACTCTGGAAACACCATATATTTT. It encodes CASSFGTHSGNTIYF.

The table lists this clone with a count of one. The rearrangement uses TRBV27 and TRBJ2-1; D remains unclear. The V end was cut by 2 bases, the J end by 4 bases, with 6 bases between. Germline V lookup: CDR1 MNHEY, CDR2 SMNVEV (reference sequence). The length of the CDR3 is 13 residues. CDR3 loop: CASSLVPYNEQFF. CDR3 bases: TGTGCCAGCAGTTTAGTCCCATACAATGAGCAGTTCTTC.

The V call is TRBV28, the J call TRBJ1-2; 7 bases agree with TRBD1. The CDR3 extends over 13 amino acids. Germline CDR1 MDHEN, CDR2 SYDVKM. The V gene end was trimmed by 7 bases and the J gene end by 8 bases; junction bases not matched to a gene: 10. This CDR3 reads CASTSGQDGGYTF. The CDR3 nucleotides read TGTGCCAGCACCTCCGGACAGGACGGGGGCTACACCTTC.

The chain links TRBV19 to TRBJ2-7; D unresolved. Germline V gene data show CDR1 as LNHDA and CDR2 as SQIVND (reference sequence). The CDR3 sequence is 14 residues long. Trimming shortened V by 5 bases and J by 1 base, and 12 bases separated the two germline ends. CDR3 protein: CASSPRPESYEQYF. The CDR3 DNA follows: TGTGCCAGTAGTCCCAGACCGGAATCCTACGAGCAGTACTTC.

V usage is TRBV29-1 and J usage is TRBJ2-3; D ambiguous. Trimming removed 3 bases at V and 2 bases at J, with 9 bases between. The germline CDR1 and CDR2 sequences are SQVTM and ANQGSEA. This CDR3 has 13 amino acids. CDR3 DNA sequence: TGCAGCGTTGAGCAGTTACTCACAGATACGCAGTATTTT. Its protein product is CSVEQLLTDTQYF.

V and J are TRBV4-1 and TRBJ2-3; possible D gene TRBD2, 6 bases. The CDR3 runs 14 residues. V was trimmed by 1 base and J by 1 base, leaving 6 bases between them. Looked up from germline, CDR1 is MGHRA and CDR2 is YSYEKL. The CDR3: CASSQAGGTDTQYF. CDR3 nucleotides: TGCGCCAGCAGCCAAGCGGGGGGCACAGATACGCAGTATTTT.

As regards this clone: Additional DNA sequences in this sample encode the identical CDR3. The gene calls are TRBV5-1 and TRBJ2-2; D unclear. Per the germline V gene, CDR1 is SGHRS and CDR2 is YFSETQ. Trimming left V 0 bases short and J 6 bases short, with 3 bases between. There are 12 residues in the CDR3. The CDR3 region has the DNA TGCGCCAGCAGCTTGGGGGCCGGGGAGCTGTTTTTT. Translating it yields CASSLGAGELFF.

V gene TRBV7-2 combines with J gene TRBJ1-2, with 10 bases that match TRBD1. The germline V gene encodes CDR1 SGHTA and CDR2 FQGNSA. The CDR3 has 15 amino acids. The V and J ends lost 6 bases and 6 bases, in that order; junction bases with no gene match: 10. The CDR3 coding sequence is TGTGCCAGCAGACCCTACGACAGGGGGCGTGATGGCTACACCTTC. The encoded protein is CASRPYDRGRDGYTF.

The chain links TRBV5-1 to TRBJ1-1; the D gene is possibly TRBD1 (6 bases). The CDR3 spans 13 residues. Trimming cost V 5 bases and J 7 bases, with 15 bases left between them. Germline CDR1 is SGHRS and CDR2 is YFSETQ. CDR3 amino acids: CASRLGGQREAFF. As DNA, the CDR3 is TGCGCCAGCAGGCTGGGGGGGCAGCGTGAAGCTTTCTTT.

This chain uses TRBV28 with TRBJ1-4, with TRBD1 as a possible D gene (5 bases). Trimming cost V 5 bases and J 0 bases, with 22 bases left between them. CDR3 size: 19 residues. CDR1 and CDR2 (germline): MDHEN, SYDVKM. The CDR3 reads CASSPNLGRGAATNEKLFF. The CDR3 DNA is TGTGCCAGCAGTCCCAACCTGGGGAGGGGAGCCGCAACTAATGAAAAACTGTTTTTT.

V gene TRBV5-5 combines with J gene TRBJ1-2; no clear D. This CDR3 spans 16 amino acids. Per germline, CDR1 SGHKS and CDR2 YYEKEE (reference sequence). V was shortened by 0 bases and J by 4 bases, with 16 bases between the two germline ends. CDR3 protein: CASSLGHSSSLYGYTF. The CDR3 DNA sequence: TGTGCCAGCAGCTTGGGACACTCCTCCAGCCTCTATGGCTACACCTTC.

V usage is TRBV7-3 and J usage is TRBJ2-5, with 9 bases aligning to TRBD1. Germline CDR1 reads SGHTA; CDR2 reads FQGTGA. The CDR3 loop spans 14 amino acids. After removal of 5 bases from V and 5 bases from J, the junction contained 6 bases not matched to a gene. DNA of the CDR3: TGTGCCAGCAGCCATGGGACAGGGACGGAGACCCAGTACTTC. Residues: CASSHGTGTETQYF.

This clone is a singleton in its sample. The chain uses TRBV10-3 and TRBJ1-2; 11 bases line up with TRBD1. There are 16 residues in the CDR3. The ends lost 5 bases at V and 4 bases at J; junction bases unmatched: 9. The germline CDR1 and CDR2 sequences are ENHRY and SYGVKD. The CDR3 region is CAISRTGGAGTYGYTF. CDR3 nucleotide sequence: TGTGCCATCAGTAGGACAGGGGGCGCCGGTACCTATGGCTACACCTTC.

V is TRBV15 and J is TRBJ2-7; perhaps TRBD1 as D (5 bases). Trimming pared 4 bases from V and 0 bases from J, leaving 19 bases between. The CDR3 extends over 17 amino acids. Per the germline V gene, CDR1 is LNHNV and CDR2 is YYDKDF (reference sequence). CDR3 sequence (DNA): TGTGCCACCAGCACCACTGGGCAGGGTTCAAGCTCCTACGAGCAGTACTTC. Residues: CATSTTGQGSSSYEQYF.

The chain carries TRBV14 and TRBJ1-2; D unclear. Trimming pared 4 bases from V and 3 bases from J, leaving 9 bases between. Germline V gene data show CDR1 as SGHDN and CDR2 as FVKESK. The CDR3 totals 13 residues. The CDR3 region is CASSPVGDYGYTF. CDR3 bases: TGTGCCAGCAGCCCCGTAGGAGACTATGGCTACACCTTC.

The chain recombines TRBV10-3 with TRBJ2-1, with TRBD2 identical over 7 bases. CDR1 ENHRY and CDR2 SYGVKD come from the germline V gene. The CDR3 is 16 amino acids. The V segment lost 7 bases and the J segment 4 bases; nucleotides outside the gene matches: 13. The CDR3 DNA reads as TGTGCCATCACCCCTGAGGGGAGGGGACGTTACAATGAGCAGTTCTTC. Its translation is CAITPEGRGRYNEQFF.

This clone was counted a single time. This sequence joins TRBV29-1 and TRBJ1-4, with D perhaps matching TRBD1 (5 bases). Trimming removed 5 bases from V and 4 bases from J, with 14 bases in between. Germline CDR1 reads SQVTM; CDR2 reads ANQGSEA. CDR3 length equals 14 residues. The CDR3 loop is CSVLKTGSNEKLFF. The CDR3 coding sequence is TGCAGCGTTCTGAAAACAGGTAGTAATGAAAAACTGTTTTTT.

The chain recombines TRBV7-6 with TRBJ2-7; 7 bases line up with TRBD1. The germline gives CDR1 SGHVS, CDR2 FNYEAQ. The CDR3 totals 15 residues. The J segment lost 8 bases and the V segment lost 5 bases, leaving 15 bases of the junction unmatched. This CDR3 reads CASSIRRTGPYQQYF. The CDR3 bases are TGTGCCAGCAGCATACGGCGGACAGGACCATATCAGCAGTACTTC.

The V and J genes are TRBV5-1 and TRBJ1-4, with no clear D. The CDR3 is made up of 15 amino acids. Germline CDR1 reads SGHRS; CDR2 reads YFSETQ. Trimming shortened V by 4 bases and J by 6 bases, and 16 bases separated the two germline ends. The CDR3 nucleotides are TGCGCCAGCAGCCCGGGTGGGGTAGAGGATGAAAAACTGTTTTTT. Its protein is CASSPGGVEDEKLFF.

Only a few counts were recorded for this clone. The chain joins TRBV27 to TRBJ1-4; D unclear. The germline V and J ends were trimmed by 6 bases and 7 bases, with 18 bases remaining between them. Germline lookup yields CDR1 MNHEY and CDR2 SMNVEV (reference sequence). This CDR3 spans 15 amino acids. The DNA of the CDR3 is TGTGCCAGCAGCCGCCAAGGCAGTCTTGGTGAAAAACTGTTTTTT. This encodes CASSRQGSLGEKLFF.

The rearrangement joins TRBV6-6 to TRBJ1-2; no firm D call. V lost 5 bases, J lost 8 bases, and 12 bases lay in between. This CDR3 spans 12 amino acids. The germline V gene encodes CDR1 MNHNY and CDR2 SVGAGI (reference sequence). The CDR3 bases are TGTGCCAGCAGTCGACCCGAGGGCGGCTACACCTTC. Translating gives CASSRPEGGYTF.

Note on this clone: The sample contains more than one DNA sequence encoding this CDR3. The rearrangement joins TRBV2 to TRBJ2-7; D call uncertain. Trimming stripped 8 bases from V and 1 base from J, with 6 bases between. Germline V gives CDR1 SNHLY, CDR2 FYNNEI. This CDR3 spans 11 amino acids. CDR3 protein: CASSRSYEQYF. Here the CDR3 DNA reads TGTGCCAGCTCCCGATCCTACGAGCAGTACTTC.

The rearrangement uses TRBV6-1 and TRBJ1-2; D is ambiguous. V dropped 6 bases and J dropped 0 bases, with 11 bases sitting between them. Germline values: CDR1 MNHNS, CDR2 SASEGT. This CDR3 is 14 amino acids long. The CDR3 spells CASRWTGPNYGYTF. The CDR3 DNA reads TGTGCCAGCAGATGGACCGGCCCTAACTATGGCTACACCTTC.

The genes are TRBV10-3 and TRBJ1-4; D might be TRBD1 (6 bases). The CDR3 length is 13 residues. Trimming cost V 10 bases and J 5 bases, with 14 bases left between them. Germline CDR1 ENHRY, CDR2 SYGVKD. The CDR3 DNA is TGTGCCACCTCAGAGACAGGAAATGAAAAACTGTTTTTT. This gives the protein CATSETGNEKLFF.

The sample holds a few counts of this clone. This rearrangement joins TRBV7-8 to TRBJ1-5; TRBD1 agrees at 7 bases. The CDR3 length is 17 residues. The germline V gene has CDR1 SGHVS and CDR2 FQNEAQ. V shed 4 bases and J 1 base; nucleotides not matched to a gene: 10. CDR3 amino acids: CASSSGTAPLSNQPQHF. The CDR3 DNA is TGTGCCAGCAGCTCGGGGACAGCGCCCCTGAGCAATCAGCCCCAGCATTTT.

The chain carries TRBV11-3 and TRBJ2-5; TRBD2 aligns across 9 bases. The ends lost 5 bases at V and 3 bases at J; junction bases unmatched: 7. This CDR3 region has 15 residues. The V gene's germline CDR1 is SGHNT and CDR2 YENEEA. CDR3 in amino acids: CASSLRGGREETQYF. DNA of the CDR3: TGTGCCAGCAGCCTCAGGGGCGGGAGGGAAGAGACCCAGTACTTC.

V is TRBV7-3 and J is TRBJ1-1; D ambiguous. The germline V gene encodes CDR1 SGHTA and CDR2 FQGTGA. The CDR3 has 15 residues. Trimming shortened V by 2 bases and J by 1 base, and 11 bases separated the two germline ends. CDR3 sequence: CASSLASAGNTEAFF. For the CDR3, the DNA is TGTGCCAGCAGCTTAGCCTCCGCGGGGAACACTGAAGCTTTCTTT.

The chain employs TRBV28 and TRBJ2-3; 8 bases fit TRBD2. The V segment lost 5 bases and the J segment 4 bases; nucleotides outside the gene matches: 8. The CDR3 covers 15 residues. Germline CDR1 and CDR2: MDHEN and SYDVKM. The DNA of the CDR3 is TGTGCCAGCAGTCTTAGCGGGATTAGGTCAGATACGCAGTATTTT. Translated, it gives CASSLSGIRSDTQYF.